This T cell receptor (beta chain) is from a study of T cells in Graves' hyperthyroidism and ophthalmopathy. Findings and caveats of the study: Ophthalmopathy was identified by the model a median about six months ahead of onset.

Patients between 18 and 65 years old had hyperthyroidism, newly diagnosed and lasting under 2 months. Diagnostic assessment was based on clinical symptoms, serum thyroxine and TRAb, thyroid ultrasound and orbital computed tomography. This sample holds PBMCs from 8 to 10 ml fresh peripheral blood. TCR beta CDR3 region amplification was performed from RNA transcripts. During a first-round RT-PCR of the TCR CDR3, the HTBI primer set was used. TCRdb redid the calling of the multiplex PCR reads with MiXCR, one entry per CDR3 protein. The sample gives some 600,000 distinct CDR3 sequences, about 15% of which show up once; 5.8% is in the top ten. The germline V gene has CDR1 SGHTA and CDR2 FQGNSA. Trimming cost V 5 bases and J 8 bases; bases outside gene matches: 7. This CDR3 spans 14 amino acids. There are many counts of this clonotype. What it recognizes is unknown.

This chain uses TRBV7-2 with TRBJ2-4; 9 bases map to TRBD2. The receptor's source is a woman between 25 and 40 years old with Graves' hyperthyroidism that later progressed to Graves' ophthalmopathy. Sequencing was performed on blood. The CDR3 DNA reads TGTGCCAGCAGCCCCCGGACTAGCGAGCACATTCAGTACTTC. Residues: CASSPRTSEHIQYF.